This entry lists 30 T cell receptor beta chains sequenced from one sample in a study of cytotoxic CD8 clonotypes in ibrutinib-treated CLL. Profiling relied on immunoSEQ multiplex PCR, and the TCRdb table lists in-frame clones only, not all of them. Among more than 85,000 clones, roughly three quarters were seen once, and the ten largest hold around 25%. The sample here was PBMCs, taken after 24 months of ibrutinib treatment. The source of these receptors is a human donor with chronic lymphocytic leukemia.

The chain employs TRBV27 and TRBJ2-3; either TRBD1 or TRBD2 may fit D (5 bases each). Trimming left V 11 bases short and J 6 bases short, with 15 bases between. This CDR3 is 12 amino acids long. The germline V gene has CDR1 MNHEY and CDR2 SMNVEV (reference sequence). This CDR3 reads CAPGSGLDTQYF. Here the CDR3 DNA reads TGTGCCCCCGGGTCGGGGCTGGATACGCAGTATTTT.

The CDR3 coding sequence is TGTGCCAGCAGCGATTCCGGGACAGGGGGTCCAAGGGGATACACCTTC. Encoded protein: CASSDSGTGGPRGYTF. The rearrangement uses TRBV7-3 and TRBJ1-2; 11 positions agree with TRBD1. The CDR3 runs to 16 residues. Trimming removed 5 bases from V and 11 bases from J; junction bases left unmatched: 16. CDR1 and CDR2 (germline): SGHTA, FQGTGA. Together with reference TRBV7-3 and TRBJ1-2, the CDR3 gives the full variable domain: GAGVSQTPSNKVTEKGKYVELRCDPISGHTALYWYRQSLGQGPEFLIYFQGTGAADDSGLPNDRFFAVRPEGSVSTLKIQRTERGDSAVYLCASSDSGTGGPRGYTFGSGTRLTVV.

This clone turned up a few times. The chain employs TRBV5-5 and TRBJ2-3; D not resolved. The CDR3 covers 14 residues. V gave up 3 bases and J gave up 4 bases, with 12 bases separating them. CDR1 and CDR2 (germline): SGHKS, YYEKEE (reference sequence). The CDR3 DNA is TGTGCCAGCAGCTCCGAGTGGGGTTCAGATACGCAGTATTTT. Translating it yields CASSSEWGSDTQYF.

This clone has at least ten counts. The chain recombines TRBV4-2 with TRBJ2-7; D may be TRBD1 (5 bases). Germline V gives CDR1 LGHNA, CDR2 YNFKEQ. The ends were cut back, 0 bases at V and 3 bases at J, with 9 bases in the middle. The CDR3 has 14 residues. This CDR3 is CASSQDGRVYEQYF. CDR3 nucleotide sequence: TGTGCCAGCAGCCAAGATGGCAGGGTCTACGAGCAGTACTTC.

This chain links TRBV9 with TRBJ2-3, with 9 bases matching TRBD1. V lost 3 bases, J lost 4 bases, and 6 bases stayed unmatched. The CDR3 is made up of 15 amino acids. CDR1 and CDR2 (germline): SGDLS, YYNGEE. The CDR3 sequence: CASSARDRAADTQYF. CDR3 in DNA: TGTGCCAGCAGCGCCCGGGACAGGGCTGCAGATACGCAGTATTTT.

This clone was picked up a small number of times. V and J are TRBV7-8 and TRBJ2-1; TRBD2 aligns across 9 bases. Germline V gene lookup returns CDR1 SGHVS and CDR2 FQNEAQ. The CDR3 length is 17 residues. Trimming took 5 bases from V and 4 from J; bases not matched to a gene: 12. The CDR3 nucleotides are TGTGCCAGCAGCCCAAACCTTAGCGGGAGACGATACAATGAGCAGTTCTTC. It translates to CASSPNLSGRRYNEQFF. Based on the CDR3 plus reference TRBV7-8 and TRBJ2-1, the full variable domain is GAGVSQSPRYKVAKRGQDVALRCDPISGHVSLFWYQQALGQGPEFLTYFQNEAQLDKSGLPSDRFFAERPEGSVSTLKIQRTQQEDSAVYLCASSPNLSGRRYNEQFFGPGTRLTVL.

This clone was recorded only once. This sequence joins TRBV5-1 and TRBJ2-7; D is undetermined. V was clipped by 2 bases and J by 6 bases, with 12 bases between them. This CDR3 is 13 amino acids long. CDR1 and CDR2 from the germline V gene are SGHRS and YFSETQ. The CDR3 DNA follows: TGCGCCAGCAGCTTCGGCCAGCCCCGCGAGCAGTACTTC. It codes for CASSFGQPREQYF.

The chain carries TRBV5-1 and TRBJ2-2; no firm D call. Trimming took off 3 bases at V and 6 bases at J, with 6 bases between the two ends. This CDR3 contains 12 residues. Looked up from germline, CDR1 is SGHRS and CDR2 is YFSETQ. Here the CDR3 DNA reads TGCGCCAGCAGCTCGGTAGCCGGGGAGCTGTTTTTT. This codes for CASSSVAGELFF. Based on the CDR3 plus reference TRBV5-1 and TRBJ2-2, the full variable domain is KAGVTQTPRYLIKTRGQQVTLSCSPISGHRSVSWYQQTPGQGLQFLFEYFSETQRNKGNFPGRFSGRQFSNSRSEMNVSTLELGDSALYLCASSSVAGELFFGEGSRLTVL.

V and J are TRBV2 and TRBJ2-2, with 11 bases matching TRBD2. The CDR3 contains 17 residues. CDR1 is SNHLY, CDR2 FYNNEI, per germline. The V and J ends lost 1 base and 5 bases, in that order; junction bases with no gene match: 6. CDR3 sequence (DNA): TGTGCCAGCAGTGAAGAAACTAGCGGGAGTCAGACCGGGGAGCTGTTTTTT. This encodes CASSEETSGSQTGELFF.

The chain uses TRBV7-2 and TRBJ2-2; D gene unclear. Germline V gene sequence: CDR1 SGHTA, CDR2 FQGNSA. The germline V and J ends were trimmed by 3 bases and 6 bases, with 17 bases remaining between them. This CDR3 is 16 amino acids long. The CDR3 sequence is CASSFTISTSSGELFF. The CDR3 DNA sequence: TGTGCCAGCAGCTTTACTATTTCCACATCGTCCGGGGAGCTGTTTTTT.

In DNA form, the CDR3 reads TGCGCCAGCAGCTTATCTGGGAACTACGAGCAGTACTTC. Its protein is CASSLSGNYEQYF. The rearrangement uses TRBV5-1 and TRBJ2-7; D is unclear. This CDR3 comprises 13 residues. Trimming took off 2 bases at V and 3 bases at J, with 9 bases between the two ends. In germline, CDR1 is SGHRS, CDR2 YFSETQ.

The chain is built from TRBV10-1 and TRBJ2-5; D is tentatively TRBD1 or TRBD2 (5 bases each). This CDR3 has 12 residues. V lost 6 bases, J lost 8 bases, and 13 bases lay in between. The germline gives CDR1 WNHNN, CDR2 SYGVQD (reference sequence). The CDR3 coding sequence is TGCGCCAGCAGCCGGGACGGCCGAACCCAGTACTTC. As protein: CASSRDGRTQYF.

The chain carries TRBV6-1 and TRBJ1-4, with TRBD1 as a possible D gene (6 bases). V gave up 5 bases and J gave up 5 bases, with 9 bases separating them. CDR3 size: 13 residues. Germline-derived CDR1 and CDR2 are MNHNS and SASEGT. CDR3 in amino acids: CASSLQGNEKLFF. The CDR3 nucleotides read TGTGCCAGCAGTTTACAGGGAAATGAAAAACTGTTTTTT.

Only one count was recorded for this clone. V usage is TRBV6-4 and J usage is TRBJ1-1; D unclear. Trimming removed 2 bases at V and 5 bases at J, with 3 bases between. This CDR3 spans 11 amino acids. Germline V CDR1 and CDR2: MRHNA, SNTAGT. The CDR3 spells CASSDGTEAFF. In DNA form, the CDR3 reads TGTGCCAGCAGTGACGGGACTGAAGCTTTCTTT.

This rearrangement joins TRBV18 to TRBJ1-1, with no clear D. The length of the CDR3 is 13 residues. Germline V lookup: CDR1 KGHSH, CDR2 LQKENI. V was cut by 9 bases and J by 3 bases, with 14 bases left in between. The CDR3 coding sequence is TGTGCCAGTTCCCGACAATTCGACACTGAAGCTTTCTTT. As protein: CASSRQFDTEAFF.

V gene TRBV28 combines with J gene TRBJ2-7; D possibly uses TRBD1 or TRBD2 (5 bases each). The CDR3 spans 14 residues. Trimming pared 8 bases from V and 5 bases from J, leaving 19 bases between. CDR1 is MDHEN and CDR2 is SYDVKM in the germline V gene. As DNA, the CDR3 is TGTGCCAGCGCCGGGACCCTCGCTATCCACGAGCAGTACTTC. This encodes CASAGTLAIHEQYF.

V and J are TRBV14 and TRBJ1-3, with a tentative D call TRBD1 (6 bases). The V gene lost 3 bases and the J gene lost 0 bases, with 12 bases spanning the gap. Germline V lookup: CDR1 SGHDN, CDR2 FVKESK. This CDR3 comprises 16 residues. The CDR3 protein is CASSQIRTASGNTIYF. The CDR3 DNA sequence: TGTGCCAGCAGCCAGATACGGACAGCCTCTGGAAACACCATATATTTT.

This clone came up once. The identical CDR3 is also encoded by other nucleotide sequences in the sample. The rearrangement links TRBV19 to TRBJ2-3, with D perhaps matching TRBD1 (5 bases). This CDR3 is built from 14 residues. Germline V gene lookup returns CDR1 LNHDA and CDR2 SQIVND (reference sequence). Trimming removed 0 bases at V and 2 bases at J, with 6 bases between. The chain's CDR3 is CASSIDRDTDTQYF. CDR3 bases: TGTGCCAGTAGTATAGACAGGGACACAGATACGCAGTATTTT.

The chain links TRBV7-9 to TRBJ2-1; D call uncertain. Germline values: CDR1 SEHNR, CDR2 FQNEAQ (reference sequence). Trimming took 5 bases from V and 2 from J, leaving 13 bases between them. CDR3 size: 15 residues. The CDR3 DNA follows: TGTGCCAGCAGCACCCGAAGGGCGACCTACAATGAGCAGTTCTTC. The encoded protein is CASSTRRATYNEQFF.

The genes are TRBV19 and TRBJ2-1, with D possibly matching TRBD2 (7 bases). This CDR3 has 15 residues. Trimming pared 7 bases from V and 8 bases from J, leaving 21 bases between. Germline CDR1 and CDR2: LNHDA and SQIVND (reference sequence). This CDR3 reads CASNLGGTSTHEQFF. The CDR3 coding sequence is TGTGCCAGTAATCTCGGGGGGACAAGCACCCATGAGCAGTTCTTC.

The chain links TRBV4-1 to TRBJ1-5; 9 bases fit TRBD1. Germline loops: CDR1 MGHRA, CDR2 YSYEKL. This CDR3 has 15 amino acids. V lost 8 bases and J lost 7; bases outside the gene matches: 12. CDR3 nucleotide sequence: TGCGCCAGCCGGTCTTCTGCGGACAGGGGACAGCCCCAGCATTTT. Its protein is CASRSSADRGQPQHF.

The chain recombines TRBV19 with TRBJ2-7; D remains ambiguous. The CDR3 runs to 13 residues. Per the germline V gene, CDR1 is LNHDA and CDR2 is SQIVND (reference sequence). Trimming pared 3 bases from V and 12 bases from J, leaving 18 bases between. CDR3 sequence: CASSIDLRSNLYF. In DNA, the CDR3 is TGTGCCAGTAGTATCGACCTACGGAGCAACTTGTACTTC.

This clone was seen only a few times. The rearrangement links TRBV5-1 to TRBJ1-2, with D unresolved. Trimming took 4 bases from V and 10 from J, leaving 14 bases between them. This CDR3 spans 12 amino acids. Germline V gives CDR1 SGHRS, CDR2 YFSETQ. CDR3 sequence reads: CASSPSARDYTF. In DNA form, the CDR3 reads TGCGCCAGCAGCCCCAGCGCGAGGGACTACACCTTC.

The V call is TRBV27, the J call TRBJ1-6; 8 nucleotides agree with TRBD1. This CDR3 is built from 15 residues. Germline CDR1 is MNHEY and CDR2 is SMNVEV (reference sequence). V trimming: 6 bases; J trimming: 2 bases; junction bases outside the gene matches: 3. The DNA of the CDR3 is TGTGCCAGCAGGGACAGGGTACCCTATAATTCACCCCTCCACTTT. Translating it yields CASRDRVPYNSPLHF.

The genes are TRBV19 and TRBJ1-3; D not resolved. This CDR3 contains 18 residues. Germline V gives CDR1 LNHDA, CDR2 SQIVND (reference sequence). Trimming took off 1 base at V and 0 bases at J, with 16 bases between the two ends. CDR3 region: CASSIALLDSVSGNTIYF. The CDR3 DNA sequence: TGTGCCAGTAGTATAGCGCTCCTCGACTCAGTCTCTGGAAACACCATATATTTT.

The CDR3 is CASSPTSSGEQFF. DNA for the CDR3: TGTGCCAGCAGCCCCACTTCTAGCGGTGAGCAGTTCTTC. This chain uses TRBV5-6 with TRBJ2-1, with TRBD2 matching 7 bases. Germline V gives CDR1 SGHDT, CDR2 YYEEEE. V lost 4 bases and J lost 9; bases outside the gene matches: 7. This CDR3 has 13 amino acids.

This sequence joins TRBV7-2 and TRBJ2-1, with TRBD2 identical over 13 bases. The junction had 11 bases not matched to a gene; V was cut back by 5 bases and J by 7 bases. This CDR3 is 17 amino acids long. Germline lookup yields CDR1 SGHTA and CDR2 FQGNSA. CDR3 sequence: CASSPYTLAGGKNEQFF. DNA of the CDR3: TGTGCCAGCAGCCCATATACACTAGCGGGAGGGAAAAATGAGCAGTTCTTC.

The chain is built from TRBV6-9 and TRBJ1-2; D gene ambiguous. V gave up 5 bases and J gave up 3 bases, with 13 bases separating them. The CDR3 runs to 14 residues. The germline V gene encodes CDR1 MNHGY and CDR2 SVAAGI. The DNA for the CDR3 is TGTGCCAGCAGTGAATTTTCCGCCTACTATGGCTACACCTTC. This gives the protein CASSEFSAYYGYTF.

In DNA form, the CDR3 reads TGTGCCAGCAGGCCTGCCGCAGGCAATACTAACTATGGCTACACCTTC. It codes for CASRPAAGNTNYGYTF. This chain uses TRBV28 with TRBJ1-2, with no clear D. The CDR3 is 16 amino acids. Trimming took off 6 bases at V and 0 bases at J, with 17 bases between the two ends. Germline lookup yields CDR1 MDHEN and CDR2 SYDVKM.

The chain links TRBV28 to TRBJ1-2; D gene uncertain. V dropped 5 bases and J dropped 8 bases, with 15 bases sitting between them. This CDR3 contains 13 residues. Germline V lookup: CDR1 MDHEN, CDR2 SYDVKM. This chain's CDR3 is CASSPRRSGGYTF. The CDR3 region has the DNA TGTGCCAGCAGTCCCCGGCGGTCTGGAGGCTACACCTTC.